This T cell receptor beta chain was identified during a study of T cell repertoires in cytomegalovirus infection. A note on this clonotype: Its antigen is currently unknown.

Germline assignment: CDR1 KGHSH and CDR2 LQKENI. Trimming took 2 bases from V and 14 from J, leaving 16 bases between them. The CDR3 length is 13 residues. Each CDR3 protein gets one entry after TCRdb re-called the reads with MiXCR. This table has some 300,000 distinct CDR3 sequences, 17% appearing once. Study results and limitations: CMV-specific TCR beta clonotypes restricted by HLA-C dominated the ex vivo response. CMV carriers with the relevant HLA were identified by cumulative public TCR beta family frequency.

The sample was PBMCs. This rearrangement joins TRBV18 to TRBJ2-1; a weak D match, TRBD2 (6 bases). This clonotype was obtained from a human donor in good health (CMV status not recorded). Some clones in this sample may be carry-over from other donors' samples. Written as DNA, the CDR3 is TGTGCCAGCTCACCAAAGGAGGAGGGGATGAAGTTCTTC. Translation: CASSPKEEGMKFF.